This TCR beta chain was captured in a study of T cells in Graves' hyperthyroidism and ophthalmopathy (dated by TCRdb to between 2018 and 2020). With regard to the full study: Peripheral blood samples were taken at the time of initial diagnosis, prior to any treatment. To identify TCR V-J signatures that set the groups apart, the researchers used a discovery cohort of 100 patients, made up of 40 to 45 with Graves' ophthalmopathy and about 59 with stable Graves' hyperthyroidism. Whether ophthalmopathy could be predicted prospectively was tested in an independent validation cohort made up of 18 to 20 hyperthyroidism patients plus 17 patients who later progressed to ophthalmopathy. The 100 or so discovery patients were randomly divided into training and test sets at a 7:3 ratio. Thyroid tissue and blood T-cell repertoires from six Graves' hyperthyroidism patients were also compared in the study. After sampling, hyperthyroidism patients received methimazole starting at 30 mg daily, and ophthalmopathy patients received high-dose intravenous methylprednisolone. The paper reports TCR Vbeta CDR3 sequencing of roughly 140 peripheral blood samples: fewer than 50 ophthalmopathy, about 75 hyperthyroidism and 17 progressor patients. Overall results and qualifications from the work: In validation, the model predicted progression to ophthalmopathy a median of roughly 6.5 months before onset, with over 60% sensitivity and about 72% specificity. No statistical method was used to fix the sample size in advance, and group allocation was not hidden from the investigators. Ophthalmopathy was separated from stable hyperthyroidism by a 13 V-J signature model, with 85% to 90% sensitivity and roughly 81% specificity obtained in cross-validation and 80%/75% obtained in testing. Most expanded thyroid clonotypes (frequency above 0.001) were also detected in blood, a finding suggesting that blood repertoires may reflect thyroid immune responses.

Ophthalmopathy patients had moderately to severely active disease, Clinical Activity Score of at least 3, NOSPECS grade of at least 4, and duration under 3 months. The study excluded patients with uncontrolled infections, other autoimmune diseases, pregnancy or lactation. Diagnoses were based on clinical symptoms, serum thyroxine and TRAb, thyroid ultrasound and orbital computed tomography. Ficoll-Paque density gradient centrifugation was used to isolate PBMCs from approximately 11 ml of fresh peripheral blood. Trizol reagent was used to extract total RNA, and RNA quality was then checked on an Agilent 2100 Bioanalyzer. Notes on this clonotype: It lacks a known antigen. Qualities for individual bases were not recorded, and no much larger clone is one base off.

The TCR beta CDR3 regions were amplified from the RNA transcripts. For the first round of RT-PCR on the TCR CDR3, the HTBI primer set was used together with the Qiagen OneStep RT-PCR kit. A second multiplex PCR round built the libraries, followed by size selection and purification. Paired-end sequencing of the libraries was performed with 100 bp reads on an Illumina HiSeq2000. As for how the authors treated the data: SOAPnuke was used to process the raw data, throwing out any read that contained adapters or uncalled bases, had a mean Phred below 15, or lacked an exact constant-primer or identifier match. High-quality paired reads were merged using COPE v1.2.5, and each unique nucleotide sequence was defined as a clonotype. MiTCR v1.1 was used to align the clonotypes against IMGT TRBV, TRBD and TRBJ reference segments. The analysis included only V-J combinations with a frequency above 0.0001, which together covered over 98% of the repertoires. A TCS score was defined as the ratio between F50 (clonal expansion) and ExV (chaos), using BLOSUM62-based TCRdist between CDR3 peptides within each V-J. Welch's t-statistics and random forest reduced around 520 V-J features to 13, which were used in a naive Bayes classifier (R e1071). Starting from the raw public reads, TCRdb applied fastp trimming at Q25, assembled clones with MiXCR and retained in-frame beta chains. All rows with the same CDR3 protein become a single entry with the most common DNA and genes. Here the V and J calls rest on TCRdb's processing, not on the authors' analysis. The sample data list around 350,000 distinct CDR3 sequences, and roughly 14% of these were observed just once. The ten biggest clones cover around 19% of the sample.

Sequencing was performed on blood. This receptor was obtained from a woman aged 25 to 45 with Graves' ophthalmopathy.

CDR3 reads: CATMDVGGEQYF. The DNA reads as follows: TGTGCCACCATGGACGTGGGAGGGGAGCAGTACTTC. The chain was built from TRBV10-3 and TRBJ2-7; 7 bases in between match TRBD2. CDR3 length: 12 amino acids, cysteine to phenylalanine. Of the read, only the CDR3 DNA is kept; its 36 bases are in frame from base 1. Germline trimming amounts to 10 bases on V and 7 bases on J, with 10 as the count of junction bases outside the gene matches. CDR1 and CDR2, looked up from the germline V gene, are ENHRY and SYGVKD.